What follows is one TCR beta chain and its context. Source study methods: By means of reference gene primer amplification, nucleated cell counts were estimated. The protocol was immunoSEQ multiplex PCR, while the TCRdb copy is restricted to in-frame clones and leaves out a portion. From that table come the V and J calls and clone size; the DNA was used to work out D and trimming. The table has about 120,000 clones, over 80% seen once. This entry comes from a study of blood T cell repertoires in COVID-19. Study overall: Researchers got acute and convalescent COVID-19 samples from the United States, Italy and Spain. PBMCs, B-cell-depleted T cells, or T cells were the source of the cDNA or gDNA that made up the material.

Trimming cost V 5 bases and J 3 bases; bases outside gene matches: 6. This CDR3 comprises 14 residues. Germline values: CDR1 MNHEY, CDR2 SVGAGI. The material sequenced was peripheral blood. This TCR was sampled from a woman aged 65 to 85 with acute or convalescent COVID-19. V is TRBV6-5 and J is TRBJ1-2; 7 bases match TRBD1. The CDR3 spells CASSPTGAYYGYTF. Written as DNA, the CDR3 is TGTGCCAGCAGTCCAACAGGGGCCTACTATGGCTACACCTTC.